This entry lists 5 T cell receptor beta chains sequenced from one sample in a study of breast tumors, draining lymph nodes, adjacent tissues. TCRdb re-derived calls from the multiplex PCR reads in MiXCR, one entry per CDR3 protein. The repertoire holds 150,000 to 250,000 distinct CDR3 sequences, approximately 33% seen once, with more than 4% in the top ten. Axillary draining lymph nodes of breast cancer patients supplied the node samples. The specimen sequenced was axillary lymph node tissue. The receptors stem from a female donor with breast cancer. Some clones in this sample may be carry-over from other donors' samples.

This clonotype appeared a few times. A much larger clone sits a single nucleotide away, making a read error possible. The chain couples TRBV20-1 to TRBJ2-3; perhaps TRBD1 as D (5 bases). This CDR3 has 13 residues. Germline CDR1 DFQATT, CDR2 SNEGSKA (reference sequence). The CDR3 protein is CSAGQGRTDAQYF. The CDR3 DNA reads TGCAGTGCCGGACAAGGCCGCACAGATGCGCAGTATTTT.

This clonotype was recorded at least ten times. The chain couples TRBV19 to TRBJ2-1, with TRBD2 matching over 15 bases. Germline V gene lookup returns CDR1 LNHDA and CDR2 SQIVND (reference sequence). This CDR3 has 16 amino acids. V lost 8 bases to trimming and J lost 8 bases; unmatched junction nucleotides: 10. In nucleotides, the CDR3 is TGTGCCAGTGGGGGTTTGGGACTAGCGGGAGGCGATGAGCAGTTCTTC. It yields the protein CASGGLGLAGGDEQFF.

A word on this clonotype: This may be a read error: a much more frequent sequence differs by one nucleotide. The chain joins TRBV5-5 to TRBJ2-3, with D maybe TRBD2 (7 bases). The V end was cut by 0 bases, the J end by 2 bases, with 13 bases between. Germline V lookup: CDR1 SGHKS, CDR2 YYEKEE (reference sequence). The CDR3 has 16 residues. The CDR3 bases are TGTGCCAGCAGCTTGGACGGGGCGGGGGCCACAGATACGCAGTATTTT. Translated: CASSLDGAGATDTQYF.

This clonotype came up many times. The chain is built from TRBV12-3 or TRBV12-4 and TRBJ2-3, with TRBD2 matching 10 bases. V shed 4 bases, J shed 4 bases, and the junction held 5 bases outside the gene matches. The CDR3 is 15 residues long. The CDR3 DNA is TGTGCCAGCAGTTCAGCGGGGGGGCAACCAGATACGCAGTATTTT. Translated, it gives CASSSAGGQPDTQYF.

This clonotype was seen more than once but under ten times. The gene calls are TRBV18 and TRBJ2-7; 7 bases agree with TRBD2. CDR1 and CDR2 from the germline V gene are KGHSH and LQKENI. Losses at the gene ends were 1 base for V and 1 base for J; bases not matched to a gene: 10. The CDR3 runs 17 residues. The chain's CDR3 is CASSPRQGGVGSYEQYF. The CDR3 DNA reads TGTGCCAGCTCACCACGGCAGGGAGGGGTTGGGTCCTACGAGCAGTACTTC.